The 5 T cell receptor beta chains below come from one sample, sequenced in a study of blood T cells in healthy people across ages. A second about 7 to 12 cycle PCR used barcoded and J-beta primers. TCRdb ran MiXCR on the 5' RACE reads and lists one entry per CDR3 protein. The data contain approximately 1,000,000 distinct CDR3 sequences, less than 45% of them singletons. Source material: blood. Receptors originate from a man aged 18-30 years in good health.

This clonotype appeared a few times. CDR3 residues: CASSLYRDRVTGNYGYTF. DNA for the CDR3: TGTGCCAGCAGCTTATATCGCGACAGGGTTACGGGGAACTATGGCTACACCTTC. The V call is TRBV7-9, the J call TRBJ1-2; TRBD1 agrees at 7 bases. The CDR3 is 18 residues long. Trimming removed 2 bases from V and 2 bases from J; junction bases left unmatched: 14. Germline CDR1 and CDR2: SEHNR and FQNEAQ (reference sequence).

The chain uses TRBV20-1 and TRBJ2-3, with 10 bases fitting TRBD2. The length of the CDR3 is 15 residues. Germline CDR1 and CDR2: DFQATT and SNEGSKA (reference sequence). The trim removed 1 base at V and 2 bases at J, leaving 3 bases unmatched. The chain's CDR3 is CSARGSGGPTDTQYF. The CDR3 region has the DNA TGCAGTGCTAGAGGTAGCGGGGGGCCCACAGATACGCAGTATTTT.

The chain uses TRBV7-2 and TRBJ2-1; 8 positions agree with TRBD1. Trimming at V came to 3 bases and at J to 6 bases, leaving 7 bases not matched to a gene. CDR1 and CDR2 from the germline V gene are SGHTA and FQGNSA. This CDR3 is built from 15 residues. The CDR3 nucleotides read TGTGCCAGCAGCTTGAGACAGGGGACAGGCAATGAGCAGTTCTTC. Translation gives CASSLRQGTGNEQFF.

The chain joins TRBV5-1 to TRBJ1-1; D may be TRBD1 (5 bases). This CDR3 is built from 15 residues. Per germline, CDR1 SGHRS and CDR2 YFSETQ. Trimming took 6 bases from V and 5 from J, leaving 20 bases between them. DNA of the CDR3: TGCGCCAGCAAGGGTTCAGGGTCCGGTGGGACTGAAGCTTTCTTT. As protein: CASKGSGSGGTEAFF.

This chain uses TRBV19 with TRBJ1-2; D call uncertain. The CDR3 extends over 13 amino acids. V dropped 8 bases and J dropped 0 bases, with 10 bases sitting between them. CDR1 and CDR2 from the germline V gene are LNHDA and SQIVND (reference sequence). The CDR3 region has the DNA TGTGCCAGTTCGAGTGAAGCTAACTATGGCTACACCTTC. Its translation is CASSSEANYGYTF.